Described below is a single T cell receptor beta chain sequence and its context. Its antigen is not identified. Cells designated naive CD8 were CD45RO-negative and were positively selected for CCR7, with terminally differentiated effector memory CD45RA+ cells excluded. The sample originates from a study of shared clonotypes between healthy human individuals. General study findings and limits: Naive subsets usually exceeded memory subsets in estimated richness. Non-shared clonotypes showed lower generation probabilities than clonotypes common to all four donors.

Researchers divided each subset's genomic DNA evenly across several immunoSEQ plates. Sequencing used immunoSEQ multiplex PCR; TCRdb keeps in-frame clones, though not all of them. The sample lists over 2 million clones; about 95% were seen once. After removal of 3 bases from V and 10 bases from J, the junction contained 8 bases not matched to a gene. The CDR3 loop spans 15 amino acids. In germline, CDR1 is MNHNY, CDR2 SVGAGI (reference sequence). V and J are TRBV6-6 and TRBJ2-1; 11 nucleotides agree with TRBD2. This receptor was identified in a man between 18 and 29 years old in good health. Sequencing was done on a sample of naive CD8+ T cells sorted from blood. The CDR3 DNA reads as TGTGCCAGCAGTTATCCTAGCGGGGGGATCAACGAGCAGTTCTTC. Encoded protein: CASSYPSGGINEQFF.